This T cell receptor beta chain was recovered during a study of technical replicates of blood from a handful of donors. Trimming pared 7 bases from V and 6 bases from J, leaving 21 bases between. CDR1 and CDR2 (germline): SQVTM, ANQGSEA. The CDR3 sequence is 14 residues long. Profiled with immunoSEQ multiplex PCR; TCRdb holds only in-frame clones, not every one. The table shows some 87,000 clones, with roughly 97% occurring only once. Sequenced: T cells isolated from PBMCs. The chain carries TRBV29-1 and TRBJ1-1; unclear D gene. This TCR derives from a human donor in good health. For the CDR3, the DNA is TGCAGCGGGGAGGAGGCAGGTTTGGGCTCTGAAGCTTTCTTT. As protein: CSGEEAGLGSEAFF.